Listed below are T cell receptor beta chains from one sample, sequenced in a study of T-cell memory formation after mild COVID-19. Each CDR3 protein is one row after TCRdb ran MiXCR on the 5' RACE reads. Of over 120,000 distinct CDR3 sequences in the sample, 15% to 20% are singletons; the top ten hold about 2%. The sample comprised PBMCs or a T cell subset sorted from them (not recorded which). Receptors were obtained from an adult woman who had mild COVID-19 (a few samples of this study predate the infection). Cell type and time point are not known. Both conserved end residues are part of each CDR3. D genes are given only for firm matches. Clone sizes are given selectively: once, few, many, or a class where the clone is expanded.

j_call cdr3_length d_call v_call clone_size cdr3_aa cdr3_nt
TRBJ2-1 12 - TRBV5-1 - CASSVRGNEQFF TGCGCCAGCAGCGTCCGGGGGAATGAGCAGTTCTTC
TRBJ1-2 13 - TRBV30 - CDWSSERGYGYTF TGTGACTGGAGTTCAGAACGGGGCTATGGCTACACCTTC
TRBJ2-7 12 - TRBV12-3/TRBV12-4 many CASSLMGYEQYF TGTGCCAGCAGTTTAATGGGTTACGAGCAGTACTTC
TRBJ2-1 16 - TRBV6-2/TRBV6-3 many CASSNPGPSSYNEQFF TGTGCCAGCAGTAACCCGGGACCGAGCTCCTACAATGAGCAGTTCTTC
TRBJ2-7 14 TRBD2 TRBV7-6 few CASTTGTSGIGQYF TGTGCCAGCACCACCGGGACTAGCGGGATCGGGCAGTACTTC
TRBJ2-3 16 TRBD2 TRBV5-5 once CASSVETSGRLDTQYF TGTGCCAGCAGCGTTGAAACTAGCGGGAGATTAGATACGCAGTATTTT
TRBJ1-2 12 - TRBV12-3/TRBV12-4 - CASSWTGYGYTF TGTGCCAGCAGTTGGACGGGCTATGGCTACACCTTC
TRBJ2-5 16 - TRBV4-3 - CASSQETGSTQETQYF TGCGCCAGCAGCCAAGAAACGGGGAGTACTCAAGAGACCCAGTACTTC
TRBJ1-2 13 - TRBV12-3/TRBV12-4 few CASSFQGNYGYTF TGTGCCAGCAGTTTCCAGGGGAACTATGGCTACACCTTC
TRBJ2-2 14 - TRBV6-6 - CASRPPANTGELFF TGTGCCAGCAGACCCCCGGCCAACACCGGGGAGCTGTTTTTT
TRBJ2-6 19 - TRBV3-1 - CASSRRTRSILSGANVLTF TGTGCCAGCAGCCGTAGGACCCGTTCGATTCTCTCTGGGGCCAACGTCCTGACTTTC
TRBJ2-3 15 - TRBV4-3 few CASSQVGLATDTQYF TGCGCCAGCAGCCAAGTTGGCCTAGCCACAGATACGCAGTATTTT
TRBJ2-2 14 - TRBV20-1 few CSAFPGTNTGELFF TGCAGTGCTTTTCCCGGGACGAACACCGGGGAGCTGTTTTTT
TRBJ1-2 13 - TRBV30 - CASPGEGNYGYTF TGTGCTTCACCCGGGGAGGGGAACTATGGCTACACCTTC
TRBJ2-1 15 TRBD1 TRBV7-3 many CASSKTGGSAGVVFF TGTGCCAGCAGCAAGACAGGGGGCTCAGCGGGAGTGGTGTTCTTC
TRBJ1-5 16 - TRBV7-2 - CASSPEIGVSNQPQHF TGTGCCAGCAGCCCCGAGATTGGAGTTAGCAATCAGCCCCAGCATTTT
TRBJ2-3 14 - TRBV7-6 few CASRLRQGTDTQYF TGTGCCAGCCGCCTAAGACAGGGCACAGATACGCAGTATTTT
TRBJ1-5 16 - TRBV19 - CASSPRVWYGNQPQHF TGTGCCAGTAGTCCCCGCGTTTGGTACGGCAATCAGCCCCAGCATTTT
TRBJ2-5 13 - TRBV5-1 - CASSPRGQETQYF TGCGCCAGCAGCCCCCGGGGGCAAGAGACCCAGTACTTC
TRBJ2-4 13 - TRBV12-3/TRBV12-4 few CASSLVLGAEIYF TGTGCCAGCAGTTTGGTTCTCGGAGCAGAAATTTACTTC
TRBJ2-5 13 - TRBV2 - CASTTDRQETQYF TGTGCCAGCACCACGGATCGCCAAGAGACCCAGTACTTC
TRBJ1-1 19 TRBD1 TRBV7-3 few CASSLNGRTGPPMNTEAFF TGTGCCAGCAGCTTAAATGGGAGGACAGGGCCCCCTATGAACACTGAAGCTTTCTTT
TRBJ2-3 14 - TRBV30 - CAWSTQGRGDTQYF TGTGCCTGGAGTACGCAGGGGCGAGGGGATACGCAGTATTTT
TRBJ1-1 14 - TRBV12-3/TRBV12-4 few CASSFAGGGTEAFF TGTGCCAGCAGTTTTGCCGGGGGAGGCACTGAAGCTTTCTTT
TRBJ2-1 13 - TRBV19 - CASKGQGRNEQFF TGTGCCAGTAAAGGGCAGGGGCGGAATGAGCAGTTCTTC
TRBJ2-2 17 TRBD2 TRBV7-2 - CASSPQGSGANTGELFF TGTGCCAGCAGCCCCCAGGGTAGCGGGGCGAACACCGGGGAGCTGTTTTTT
TRBJ2-7 15 TRBD1 TRBV4-1 few CASSLRQGLSYEQYF TGCGCCAGCAGCCTTAGACAGGGATTATCCTACGAGCAGTACTTC
TRBJ1-1 16 TRBD1 TRBV6-1 - CASSEMGDSRGTEAFF TGTGCCAGCAGTGAAATGGGGGACAGCCGGGGCACTGAAGCTTTCTTT
TRBJ2-7 12 - TRBV12-3/TRBV12-4 - CASSFRRGEQYF TGTGCCAGCAGTTTCAGGAGAGGGGAGCAGTACTTC
TRBJ2-1 15 TRBD1 TRBV7-3 - CASSLTGGGYNEQFF TGTGCCAGCAGCTTGACAGGGGGAGGGTACAATGAGCAGTTCTTC
TRBJ2-7 13 - TRBV7-2 - CASSFLGGYEQYF TGTGCCAGCAGCTTCCTCGGAGGCTACGAGCAGTACTTC
TRBJ2-4 11 - TRBV7-2 few CASSEGLRLDF TGTGCCAGCAGCGAGGGACTTCGTTTGGACTTC
TRBJ2-1 15 - TRBV7-9 - CASSLEREPYNEQFF TGTGCCAGCAGCTTAGAAAGGGAACCCTACAATGAGCAGTTCTTC
TRBJ2-6 16 - TRBV4-1 - CASSQEGVSGANVLTF TGCGCCAGCAGCCAAGAGGGGGTCTCTGGGGCCAACGTCCTGACTTTC
TRBJ1-2 14 - TRBV12-3/TRBV12-4 - CASSFLGGRSGYTF TGTGCCAGCAGTTTTCTGGGCGGGCGAAGCGGCTACACCTTC
TRBJ1-6 16 - TRBV6-5 few CASSYSFRGFGSPLHF TGTGCCAGCAGTTACTCATTCCGGGGGTTTGGTTCACCCCTCCACTTT
TRBJ2-7 15 TRBD1 TRBV20-1 few CSASDRDRGTYEQYF TGCAGTGCTTCCGACCGGGACAGGGGAACCTACGAGCAGTACTTC
TRBJ2-3 15 TRBD1 TRBV12-3/TRBV12-4 many CASSLRQGGTDTQYF TGTGCCAGCAGTTTAAGGCAGGGGGGCACAGATACGCAGTATTTT
TRBJ2-1 16 TRBD2 TRBV24-1 few CATSAPSGRPYNEQFF TGTGCCACCAGTGCCCCTAGCGGGAGGCCCTACAATGAGCAGTTCTTC
TRBJ2-7 13 TRBD1 TRBV29-1 few CSVYGTGVHEQYF TGCAGCGTTTACGGGACAGGGGTCCACGAGCAGTACTTC
TRBJ1-4 13 TRBD1 TRBV30 - CAYEDRGSEKLFF TGTGCCTACGAGGACAGGGGTTCGGAAAAACTGTTTTTT
TRBJ2-1 15 TRBD1 TRBV5-1 few CASSLGQGVYNEQFF TGCGCCAGCAGCTTGGGACAGGGGGTCTACAATGAGCAGTTCTTC
TRBJ2-4 17 - TRBV12-3/TRBV12-4 few CASSGGPPDLAKNIQYF TGTGCCAGCAGCGGGGGGCCGCCTGATCTAGCCAAAAACATTCAGTACTTC